Detailed here is one T cell receptor beta chain. cDNA carried unique molecular identifiers, and a universal primer site was added by template switching. One entry per CDR3 protein, called by TCRdb with MiXCR from the 5' RACE reads. The profile shows approximately 600,000 distinct CDR3 sequences, around 7.5% of them singletons. The record originates from a study of identical twins. V gave up 3 bases and J gave up 8 bases; unmatched junction bases: 6. This CDR3 has 14 amino acids. Separately, the same data were catalogued under a study of yellow fever vaccine responses in identical twins.

This chain joins TRBV12-3 or TRBV12-4 and TRBJ2-1; the match to TRBD2 covers 8 bases. The sequenced sample consisted of PBMCs. This TCR derives from a woman aged 18-29 years in good health. The CDR3 nucleotides are TGTGCCAGCAGTTTCGCAGCGGGAGTCGATGAGCAGTTCTTC. It specifies CASSFAAGVDEQFF.